One sample yielded the 7 T cell receptor beta chains listed below, sequenced in a study of T cell responses to AZD1222 COVID-19 vaccine. Produced via immunoSEQ multiplex PCR; TCRdb's table is partial and in-frame only. The sample includes roughly 77,000 clones, 88% of them seen just once. The sample was peripheral blood, taken on day 0 of MenACWY control vaccination. Receptor source: an adult in good health.

The gene calls are TRBV11-2 and TRBJ2-5; 8 bases line up with TRBD1. V trimming: 5 bases; J trimming: 1 base; junction bases outside the gene matches: 3. Germline V gene data show CDR1 as SGHAT and CDR2 as FQNNGV. The CDR3 totals 14 residues. CDR3: CASSPGGTQETQYF. Written as DNA, the CDR3 is TGTGCCAGCAGCCCAGGGGGCACCCAAGAGACCCAGTACTTC.

This clone has more than one count but fewer than ten. The chain combines TRBV9 with TRBJ2-2; 8 bases agree with TRBD1. The CDR3 sequence is 15 residues long. Looked up from germline, CDR1 is SGDLS and CDR2 is YYNGEE. V trimming: 4 bases; J trimming: 11 bases; junction bases outside the gene matches: 13. This chain's CDR3 is CASSPRDRIRFELFF. For the CDR3, the DNA is TGTGCCAGCAGCCCTAGGGACAGGATTAGGTTCGAGCTGTTTTTT.

J is TRBJ1-5 and V is TRBV18, with unresolved D. V was clipped by 3 bases and J by 4 bases, with 10 bases between them. The length of the CDR3 is 14 residues. Germline assignment: CDR1 KGHSH and CDR2 LQKENI. CDR3 sequence (DNA): TGTGCCAGCTCACCCAACCGGGATAATCAGCCCCAGCATTTT. Residues: CASSPNRDNQPQHF.

The V call is TRBV11-1, the J call TRBJ2-5, with D uncertain. Trimming took 2 bases from V and 4 from J, leaving 14 bases between them. The germline CDR1 and CDR2 sequences are SGHAT and FQDESV (reference sequence). The CDR3 spans 15 residues. CDR3 nucleotides: TGTGCCAGCAGCTTATCCACAGATCCCCCAGAGACCCAGTACTTC. It specifies CASSLSTDPPETQYF.

The V call is TRBV11-3, the J call TRBJ2-7; a possible D gene is TRBD2 (6 bases). V lost 2 bases to trimming and J lost 10 bases, with 9 bases between them. Germline V CDR1 and CDR2: SGHNT, YENEEA. This CDR3 has 11 amino acids. Here the CDR3 DNA reads TGTGCCAGCAGCTTATCGACTAGACAGTACTTC. Amino acids: CASSLSTRQYF.

A single count supports this clone. The rearrangement uses TRBV6-2 or TRBV6-3 and TRBJ2-7; the D gene is possibly TRBD2 (6 bases). This CDR3 contains 14 residues. The germline V and J ends were trimmed by 4 bases and 1 base, with 11 bases remaining between them. Germline CDR1 MNHEY, CDR2 SVGEGT. Written as DNA, the CDR3 is TGTGCCAGCAGTTTCGGAGGGCAGTCCTACGAGCAGTACTTC. Its translation: CASSFGGQSYEQYF.

The rearrangement uses TRBV5-6 and TRBJ1-5; TRBD1 is a possible D gene (5 bases). Trimming shortened V by 4 bases and J by 4 bases, and 12 bases separated the two germline ends. The CDR3 is 14 amino acids. In germline, CDR1 is SGHDT, CDR2 YYEEEE. This CDR3 reads CASSIWQGNQPQHF. CDR3 in DNA: TGTGCCAGCAGCATTTGGCAGGGTAATCAGCCCCAGCATTTT.